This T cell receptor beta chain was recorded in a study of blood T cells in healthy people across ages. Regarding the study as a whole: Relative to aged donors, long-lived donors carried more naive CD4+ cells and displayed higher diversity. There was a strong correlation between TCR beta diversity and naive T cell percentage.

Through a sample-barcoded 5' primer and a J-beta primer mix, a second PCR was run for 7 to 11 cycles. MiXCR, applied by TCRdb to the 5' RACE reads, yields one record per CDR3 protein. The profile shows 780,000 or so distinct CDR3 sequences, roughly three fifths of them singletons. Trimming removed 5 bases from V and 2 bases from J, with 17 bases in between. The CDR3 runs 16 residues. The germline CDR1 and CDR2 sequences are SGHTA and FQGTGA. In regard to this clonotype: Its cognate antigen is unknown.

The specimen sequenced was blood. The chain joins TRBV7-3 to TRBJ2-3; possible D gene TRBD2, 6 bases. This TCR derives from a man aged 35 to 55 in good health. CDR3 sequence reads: CASSIGPRTNTDTQYF. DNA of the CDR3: TGTGCCAGCAGCATCGGCCCTAGGACTAACACAGATACGCAGTATTTT.